This T cell receptor (beta chain) was profiled in a study of cytomegalovirus exposure and HLA in healthy donors. General study points: As confirmed in vitro, a few CMV-associated chains were specific for CMV antigens.

The CDR3 is 15 residues long. V lost 9 bases and J lost 5, with 23 bases in between. Germline CDR1 reads MNHNS; CDR2 reads SASEGT. This clone appeared a single time. The antigen remains undetermined. Both 60 Vbeta primers and 13 Jbeta primers went into the PCR. Sequencing was performed with immunoSEQ multiplex PCR; in TCRdb, only in-frame clones are kept and a portion is missing. The sample holds roughly 87,000 clones; under 80% are singletons and the top ten take around 4.3%. The receptor was isolated from a man aged 55 to 70 in good health and CMV-seronegative. Sample: PBMCs. The V and J genes are TRBV6-1 and TRBJ2-7, with a possible D match to TRBD1 (6 bases). Here the CDR3 reads CARCLIRDNENEQYF. The CDR3, as DNA: TGTGCCAGATGCCTAATCCGGGACAACGAAAACGAGCAGTACTTC.